Following are 29 T cell receptor beta chains from one sample sequenced in a study of response to subunit inactivated influenza vaccine. TCRdb reprocessed the RT-PCR reads with MiXCR, giving one entry per CDR3 protein. The sample consists of 200,000 to 300,000 distinct CDR3 sequences, 12% of them appearing once. Here the sequenced sample was non-naive T cells sorted from PBMCs, taken 14 days before vaccination. These TCRs come from a man aged 45-65 years who received an inactivated influenza vaccine.

In this sample, this clonotype turned up many times. The chain has TRBV6-1 and TRBJ1-1, with D uncertain. CDR3 length: 15 residues. CDR1 MNHNS and CDR2 SASEGT come from the germline V gene. V was pared by 5 bases and J by 0 bases, with 13 bases between. CDR3 bases: TGTGCCAGCAGTCCAGAGGGCAATATGAACACTGAAGCTTTCTTT. Its translation: CASSPEGNMNTEAFF.

This clonotype was found a few times. V and J are TRBV6-2 or TRBV6-3 and TRBJ2-3, with a weak D call TRBD2 (5 bases). The CDR3 length is 16 residues. The germline gives CDR1 MNHEY, CDR2 SVGEGT. V lost 0 bases to trimming and J lost 4 bases, with 14 bases between them. The CDR3 DNA reads as TGTGCCAGCAGTTACTCGAGGCTAGTGGAGGCAGATACGCAGTATTTT. It encodes CASSYSRLVEADTQYF.

This clonotype was recorded a few times. This sequence joins TRBV21-1 and TRBJ2-3. TRBV21-1 corresponds to a pseudogene. The CDR3 spans 15 residues. CDR3 region: CASSKVTIHTDTQYF. DNA of the CDR3: TGTGCCAGCAGCAAAGTGACGATACACACAGATACGCAGTATTTT.

Ten or more counts support this clonotype. This chain links TRBV4-3 with TRBJ2-7; D is possibly TRBD1 (6 bases). Between the trimmed V and J ends, which lost 0 bases and 2 bases, there was a span of 14 bases. CDR1 and CDR2 (germline): LGHNA, YSLEER. The CDR3 length is 16 residues. The CDR3: CASSQEGNRAPYEQYF. CDR3 DNA sequence: TGCGCCAGCAGCCAAGAAGGCAACAGGGCTCCCTACGAGCAGTACTTC.

The chain employs TRBV4-2 and TRBJ1-2; D remains unclear. This CDR3 contains 14 residues. CDR1 and CDR2 from the germline V gene are LGHNA and YNFKEQ. Trimming cost V 3 bases and J 5 bases, with 13 bases left between them. Here the CDR3 reads CASSHQGAQYGYTF. As DNA, the CDR3 is TGTGCCAGCAGCCACCAAGGTGCCCAGTATGGCTACACCTTC.

This clonotype was seen many times. The chain recombines TRBV4-2 with TRBJ2-7, with 9 bases lining up with TRBD2. Per the germline V gene, CDR1 is LGHNA and CDR2 is YNFKEQ. This CDR3 is 17 amino acids long. Trimming took 2 bases from V and 6 from J; bases not matched to a gene: 14. The CDR3, as DNA: TGTGCCAGCAGCCAAACCGTGACGGGACTAGCTACTTCCGAGCAGTACTTC. Residues: CASSQTVTGLATSEQYF.

The gene calls are TRBV20-1 and TRBJ2-5, with TRBD1 matching over 8 bases. The CDR3 length is 15 residues. CDR1 DFQATT and CDR2 SNEGSKA come from the germline V gene (reference sequence). Trimming removed 3 bases from V and 5 bases from J; junction bases left unmatched: 11. CDR3: CSARDRVTSLETQYF. In DNA form, the CDR3 reads TGCAGTGCTAGGGACAGGGTAACGTCGTTGGAGACCCAGTACTTC.

This chain links TRBV9 with TRBJ2-5, with unresolved D. The ends were cut back, 4 bases at V and 5 bases at J, with 12 bases in the middle. This CDR3 is 13 amino acids long. From germline, CDR1 is SGDLS and CDR2 YYNGEE. In DNA form, the CDR3 reads TGTGCCAGCAGCACGCGTGGTGGGGAGACCCAGTACTTC. Amino acid sequence: CASSTRGGETQYF.

This clonotype was seen at least ten times. This chain joins TRBV28 and TRBJ1-2, with 8 bases aligning to TRBD1. The trim removed 6 bases at V and 4 bases at J, leaving 7 bases unmatched. The CDR3 totals 14 residues. The germline gives CDR1 MDHEN, CDR2 SYDVKM. In nucleotides, the CDR3 is TGTGCCAGCAGGTCCGGGACAGGTCGCTATGGCTACACCTTC. Translating it yields CASRSGTGRYGYTF.

This clonotype was seen a handful of times. The genes are TRBV28 and TRBJ2-5; tentative D call: TRBD2 (6 bases). Trimming shortened V by 3 bases and J by 2 bases, and 16 bases separated the two germline ends. The V gene's germline CDR1 is MDHEN and CDR2 SYDVKM. The length of the CDR3 is 16 residues. The CDR3 coding sequence is TGTGCCAGCAGTTTTCTGGCTAGCGAGGCACAAGAGACCCAGTACTTC. Its translation: CASSFLASEAQETQYF.

Concerning this clonotype: It is likely a read error, because the conserved phenylalanine at the end of the CDR3 is missing. It is unclear where the CDR3 begins or ends on the DNA, so no DNA is shown, and the CDR3 is as TCRdb lists it. This chain uses TRBV2 with TRBJ2-1; TRBD2 is taken as the D call from the table, unchecked against the DNA. A total of 11 residues make up the CDR3, ends included. CDR1 SNHLY and CDR2 FYNNEI come from the germline V gene. The chain's CDR3 is CASSGGGRQLL.

This chain links TRBV28 with TRBJ2-1; 10 bases are a match to TRBD1. V was pared by 2 bases and J by 5 bases, with 3 bases of the junction left unmatched. Germline CDR1 MDHEN, CDR2 SYDVKM. The CDR3 spans 15 residues. The CDR3 DNA is TGTGCCAGCAGTTTAGGGACAGGGGAGAACAATGAGCAGTTCTTC. This translates into CASSLGTGENNEQFF.

This clonotype occurred a few times. The chain uses TRBV20-1 and TRBJ2-7; TRBD2 matches at 10 bases. The V gene end was trimmed by 2 bases and the J gene end by 3 bases; junction bases not matched to a gene: 7. The CDR3 is 15 amino acids. CDR1 DFQATT and CDR2 SNEGSKA come from the germline V gene (reference sequence). The DNA of the CDR3 is TGCAGTGCTAGAAGGCTAGCGGGGGACTTCTACGAGCAGTACTTC. It translates to CSARRLAGDFYEQYF.

This clonotype was counted only a few times. The gene calls are TRBV10-1 and TRBJ1-1; a possible D gene is TRBD1 (5 bases). V was trimmed by 4 bases and J by 6 bases, leaving 12 bases between them. CDR1 and CDR2 (germline): WNHNN, SYGVQD (reference sequence). This CDR3 comprises 13 residues. CDR3 DNA: TGCGCCAGCAGTGGTAGCGGGACTTCTGAAGCTTTCTTT. Its translation is CASSGSGTSEAFF.

The chain carries TRBV11-2 and TRBJ2-1, with D possibly matching TRBD2 (5 bases). Germline V lookup: CDR1 SGHAT, CDR2 FQNNGV. The V end was cut by 3 bases, the J end by 6 bases, with 15 bases between. This CDR3 comprises 15 residues. The CDR3 nucleotides are TGTGCCAGCAGCTTGTTTAGCGCCAGCGGCAATGAGCAGTTCTTC. Translated: CASSLFSASGNEQFF.

This clonotype was counted at least ten times. The chain combines TRBV12-3 or TRBV12-4 with TRBJ2-1, with a weak D call TRBD1 (5 bases). Trimming stripped 4 bases from V and 0 bases from J, with 10 bases between. The CDR3 consists of 15 residues. The CDR3 is CASSWRTSSYNEQFF. CDR3 sequence (DNA): TGTGCCAGCAGTTGGCGGACAAGCTCCTACAATGAGCAGTTCTTC.

This clonotype appeared a few times. The gene calls are TRBV10-3 and TRBJ1-2; 8 nucleotides agree with TRBD1. This CDR3 is built from 20 residues. Trimming cost V 2 bases and J 2 bases; bases outside gene matches: 19. Germline CDR1 and CDR2: ENHRY and SYGVKD. CDR3 nucleotides: TGTGCCATCAGTGAGGGTCCCGGGACAGGCACCCCTACCCAGAACTATGGCTACACCTTC. Protein: CAISEGPGTGTPTQNYGYTF.

This clonotype was found a few times. The genes are TRBV20-1 and TRBJ2-5; either TRBD1 or TRBD2 may fit D (6 bases each). CDR1 is DFQATT, CDR2 SNEGSKA, per germline (reference sequence). Trimming removed 5 bases from V and 5 bases from J, with 12 bases in between. The CDR3 spans 12 residues. CDR3 nucleotide sequence: TGCAGTGCTGGAAGGGGGGCCGAGACCCAGTACTTC. Translated, it gives CSAGRGAETQYF.

This clonotype was counted between two and nine times. V is TRBV3-1 and J is TRBJ1-3; D perhaps matches TRBD1 (6 bases). Trimming pared 5 bases from V and 3 bases from J, leaving 11 bases between. CDR1 and CDR2 from the germline V gene are LGHDT and YNNKEL (reference sequence). This CDR3 region has 14 residues. CDR3 amino acids: CASSDRGSGNTIYF. The CDR3 coding sequence is TGTGCCAGCAGCGATAGGGGGAGTGGAAACACCATATATTTT.

This clonotype came up many times. The gene calls are TRBV12-3 or TRBV12-4 and TRBJ1-1; 7 bases agree with TRBD1. V was clipped by 3 bases and J by 1 base; unmatched bases: 5. This CDR3 is 15 amino acids long. In DNA form, the CDR3 reads TGTGCCAGCAGTTTCGCGGGACAGAGGAACACTGAAGCTTTCTTT. This encodes CASSFAGQRNTEAFF.

This sequence joins TRBV28 and TRBJ1-6; tentative D call: TRBD1 (6 bases). V was shortened by 6 bases and J by 7 bases, with 7 bases between the two germline ends. CDR1 and CDR2 (germline): MDHEN, SYDVKM. There are 12 residues in the CDR3. As DNA, the CDR3 is TGTGCCAGCAGGACAGGCAATTCACCCCTCCACTTT. Translated: CASRTGNSPLHF.

This clonotype was found many times. The chain has TRBV7-8 and TRBJ2-2; unclear D gene. The V end was cut by 2 bases, the J end by 2 bases, with 9 bases between. Germline V lookup: CDR1 SGHVS, CDR2 FQNEAQ. The CDR3 extends over 15 amino acids. This chain's CDR3 is CASSLLGRNTGELFF. DNA for the CDR3: TGTGCCAGCAGCTTACTTGGGCGCAACACCGGGGAGCTGTTTTTT.

This clonotype was found many times. This chain uses TRBV29-1 with TRBJ2-7, with 7 bases lining up with TRBD1. Trimming removed 5 bases from V and 6 bases from J; junction bases left unmatched: 10. This CDR3 region has 13 residues. Germline V gene data show CDR1 as SQVTM and CDR2 as ANQGSEA. CDR3 sequence reads: CSVRQGYVSEQYF. CDR3 nucleotide sequence: TGCAGCGTTAGACAGGGTTATGTCTCCGAGCAGTACTTC.

This clonotype was observed at least ten times. The DNA of the CDR3 is TGCGCCAGCAGCCAAGATCTCAAAGACGGCGAGCAGTACTTC. Translated: CASSQDLKDGEQYF. V is TRBV4-3 and J is TRBJ2-7, with no clear D. This CDR3 has 14 residues. Germline CDR1 is LGHNA and CDR2 is YSLEER. The ends were cut back, 0 bases at V and 6 bases at J, with 12 bases in the middle.

V usage is TRBV20-1 and J usage is TRBJ1-1, with D unclear. The V end was cut by 1 base, the J end by 3 bases, with 9 bases between. Germline CDR1 and CDR2: DFQATT and SNEGSKA (reference sequence). The CDR3 totals 13 residues. CDR3 nucleotides: TGCAGTGCTAGAGTTAACTGGGACACTGAAGCTTTCTTT. Encoded protein: CSARVNWDTEAFF.

This clonotype was picked up many times. The gene calls are TRBV11-2 and TRBJ2-3; unclear D gene. The CDR3 sequence is 12 residues long. The V and J ends lost 5 bases and 7 bases respectively, with 10 bases between them. Germline V gene data show CDR1 as SGHAT and CDR2 as FQNNGV. The DNA of the CDR3 is TGTGCCAGCAGCCACGACGAGTATACGCAGTATTTT. Protein product: CASSHDEYTQYF.

J is TRBJ2-5 and V is TRBV6-1; 7 bases map to TRBD1. The CDR3 spans 13 residues. CDR1 and CDR2 from the germline V gene are MNHNS and SASEGT. The trim removed 8 bases at V and 2 bases at J, leaving 5 bases unmatched. CDR3 amino acids: CASAQGSQETQYF. CDR3 coding DNA: TGTGCCAGCGCACAGGGGTCTCAAGAGACCCAGTACTTC.

This clonotype has at least ten counts. The rearrangement joins TRBV20-1 to TRBJ1-4; tentatively, D is TRBD1 (6 bases). Germline loops: CDR1 DFQATT, CDR2 SNEGSKA (reference sequence). This CDR3 contains 12 residues. Trimming left V 4 bases short and J 8 bases short, with 11 bases between. The chain's CDR3 is CSATGTREKLFF. In DNA, the CDR3 is TGCAGTGCTACCGGGACACGCGAAAAACTGTTTTTT.

The chain is built from TRBV28 and TRBJ1-6, with 8 bases lining up with TRBD1. V shed 3 bases and J 6 bases; nucleotides not matched to a gene: 4. The V gene's germline CDR1 is MDHEN and CDR2 SYDVKM. The CDR3 consists of 15 residues. The CDR3, as DNA: TGTGCCAGCAGTTTGGACAGGGCGGCTAATTCACCCCTCCACTTT. Translated, it gives CASSLDRAANSPLHF.